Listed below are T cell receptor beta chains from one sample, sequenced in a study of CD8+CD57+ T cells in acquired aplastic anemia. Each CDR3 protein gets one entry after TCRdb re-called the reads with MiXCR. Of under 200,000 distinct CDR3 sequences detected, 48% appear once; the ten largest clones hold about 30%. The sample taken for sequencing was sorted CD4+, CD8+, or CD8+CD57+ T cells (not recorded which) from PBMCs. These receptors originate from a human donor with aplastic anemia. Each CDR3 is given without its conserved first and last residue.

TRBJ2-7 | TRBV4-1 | ASSLLGTGYEQY
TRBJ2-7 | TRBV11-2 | ASSLDLVGGYEQY
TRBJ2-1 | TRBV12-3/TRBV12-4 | ASSLMNEQF
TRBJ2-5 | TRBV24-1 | ATSKGGQETQY
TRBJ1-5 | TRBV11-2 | ASSLGRADQPQH
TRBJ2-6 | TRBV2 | ASSDFPAGANVLT
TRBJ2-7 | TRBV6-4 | ASSTNPGQGAREQY
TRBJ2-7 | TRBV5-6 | ASSLGHTSYEQY
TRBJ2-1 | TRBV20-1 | SANRGMGTNEQF
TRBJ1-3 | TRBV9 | ASSVGGGSGNTIY
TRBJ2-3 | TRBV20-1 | SARGGRATDTQY
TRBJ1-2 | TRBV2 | ATRQAPNYGYT
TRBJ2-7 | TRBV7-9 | ASSLGASATYEQY
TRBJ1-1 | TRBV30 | AGDGGLITEAF
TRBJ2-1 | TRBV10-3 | AISTRDRGPDEQF
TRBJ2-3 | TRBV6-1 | ASTYHRLTGSTGTQY
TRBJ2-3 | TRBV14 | ASSQVPVAEADTQY
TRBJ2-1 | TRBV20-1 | SARRLAGYNEQF
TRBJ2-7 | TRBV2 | ASSLTSGIYEQY
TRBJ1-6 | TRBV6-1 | AGKSGVHSPLH
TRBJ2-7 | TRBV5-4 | ASSLGGGISYEQY
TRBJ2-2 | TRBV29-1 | SGKTGTGDTGELF
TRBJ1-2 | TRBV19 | ASSIQGPYYGYT
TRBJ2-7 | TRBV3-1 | ASSQRWAGGPYEQY
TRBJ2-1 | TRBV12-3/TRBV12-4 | ASSPPIGTSKPNEQF
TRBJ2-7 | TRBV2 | ASSDGVVPSYEQY
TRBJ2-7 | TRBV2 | ASSALAGAREQY
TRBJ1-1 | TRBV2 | ASSDSIPRSEAF
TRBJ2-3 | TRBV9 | ASSPQAGTTAGDTQY
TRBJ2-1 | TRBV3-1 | ASSQAPGLAGVSYNEQF
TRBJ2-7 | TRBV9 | ASSVEGGRPPGEQY
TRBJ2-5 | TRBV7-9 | ASSSTSPETQY
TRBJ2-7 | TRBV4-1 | ASSPHDFYEQY
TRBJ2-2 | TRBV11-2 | ASSTRIRENTGELF